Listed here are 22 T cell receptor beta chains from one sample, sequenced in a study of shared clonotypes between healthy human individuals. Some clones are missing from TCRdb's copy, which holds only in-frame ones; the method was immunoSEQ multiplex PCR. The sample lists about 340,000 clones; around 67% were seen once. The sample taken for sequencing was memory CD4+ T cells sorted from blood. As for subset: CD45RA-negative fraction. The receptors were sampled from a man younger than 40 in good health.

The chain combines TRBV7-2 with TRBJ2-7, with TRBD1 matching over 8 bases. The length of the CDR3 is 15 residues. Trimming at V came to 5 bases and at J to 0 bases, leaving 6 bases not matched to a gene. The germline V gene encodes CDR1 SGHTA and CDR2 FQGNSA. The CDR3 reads CASSKGQDHSYEQYF. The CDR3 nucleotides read TGTGCCAGCAGCAAGGGACAGGACCACTCCTACGAGCAGTACTTC. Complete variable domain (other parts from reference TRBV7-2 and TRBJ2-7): GAGVSQSPSNKVTEKGKDVELRCDPISGHTALYWYRQSLGQGLEFLIYFQGNSAPDKSGLPSDRFSAERTGGSVSTLTIQRTQQEDSAVYLCASSKGQDHSYEQYFGPGTRLTVT.

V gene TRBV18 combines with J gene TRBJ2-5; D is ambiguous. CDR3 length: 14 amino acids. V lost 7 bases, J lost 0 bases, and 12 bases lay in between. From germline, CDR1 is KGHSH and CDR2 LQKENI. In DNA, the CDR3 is TGTGCCAGCTACCAAACTATAGACCAAGAGACCCAGTACTTC. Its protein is CASYQTIDQETQYF. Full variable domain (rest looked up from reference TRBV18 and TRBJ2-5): NAGVMQNPRHLVRRRGQEARLRCSPMKGHSHVYWYRQLPEEGLKFMVYLQKENIIDESGMPKERFSAEFPKEGPSILRIQQVVRGDSAAYFCASYQTIDQETQYFGPGTRLLVL.

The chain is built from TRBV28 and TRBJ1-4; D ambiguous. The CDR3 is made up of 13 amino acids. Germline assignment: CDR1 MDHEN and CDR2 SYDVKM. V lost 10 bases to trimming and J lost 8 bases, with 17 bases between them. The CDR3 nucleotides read TGTGCCACCTCTTCCGGGTGGGGAGAAAAACTGTTTTTT. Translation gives CATSSGWGEKLFF.

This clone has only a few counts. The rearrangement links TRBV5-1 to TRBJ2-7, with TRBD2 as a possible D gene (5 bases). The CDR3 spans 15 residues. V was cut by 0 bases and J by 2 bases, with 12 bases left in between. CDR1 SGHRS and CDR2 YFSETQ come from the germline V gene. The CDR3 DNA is TGCGCCAGCAGCTTGGGGGCGGGTAGGCCCTACGAGCAGTACTTC. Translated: CASSLGAGRPYEQYF.

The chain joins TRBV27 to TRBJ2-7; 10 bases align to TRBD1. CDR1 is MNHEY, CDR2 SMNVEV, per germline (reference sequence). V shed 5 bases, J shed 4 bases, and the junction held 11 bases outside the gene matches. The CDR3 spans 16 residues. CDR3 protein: CASSPNRDRGRYEQYF. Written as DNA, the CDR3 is TGTGCCAGCAGTCCAAACCGGGACAGGGGCCGGTACGAGCAGTACTTC.

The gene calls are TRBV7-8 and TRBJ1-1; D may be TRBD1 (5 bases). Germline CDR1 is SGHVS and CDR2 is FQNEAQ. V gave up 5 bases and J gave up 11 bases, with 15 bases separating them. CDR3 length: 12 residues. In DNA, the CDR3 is TGTGCCAGCAGCAGGGACGGGCCACTGGCTTTCTTT. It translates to CASSRDGPLAFF. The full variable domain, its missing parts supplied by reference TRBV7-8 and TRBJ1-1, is GAGVSQSPRYKVAKRGQDVALRCDPISGHVSLFWYQQALGQGPEFLTYFQNEAQLDKSGLPSDRFFAERPEGSVSTLKIQRTQQEDSAVYLCASSRDGPLAFFGQGTRLTVV.

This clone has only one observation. For the CDR3, the DNA is TGCAGCGTGAGGGACAGCCCCTACGAGCAGTACTTC. Translating gives CSVRDSPYEQYF. The V gene is TRBV29-1, the J gene TRBJ2-7; 7 nucleotides match TRBD1. J was trimmed by 2 bases and V by 6 bases; bases with no gene match: 4. Per germline, CDR1 SQVTM and CDR2 ANQGSEA. This CDR3 region has 12 residues.

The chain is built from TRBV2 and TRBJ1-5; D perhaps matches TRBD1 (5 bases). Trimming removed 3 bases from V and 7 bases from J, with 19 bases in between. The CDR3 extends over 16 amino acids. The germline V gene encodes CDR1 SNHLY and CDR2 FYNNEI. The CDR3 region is CASSEVGPWRGQPQHF. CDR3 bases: TGTGCCAGCAGTGAGGTAGGACCGTGGCGGGGGCAGCCCCAGCATTTT.

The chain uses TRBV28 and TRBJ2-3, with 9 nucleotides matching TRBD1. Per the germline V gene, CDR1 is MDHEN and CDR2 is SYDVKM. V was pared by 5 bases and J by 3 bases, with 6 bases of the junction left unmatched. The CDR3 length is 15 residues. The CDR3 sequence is CASSIMTGGTDTQYF. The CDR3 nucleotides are TGTGCCAGCAGTATAATGACAGGGGGGACAGATACGCAGTATTTT. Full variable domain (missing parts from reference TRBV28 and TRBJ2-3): DVKVTQSSRYLVKRTGEKVFLECVQDMDHENMFWYRQDPGLGLRLIYFSYDVKMKEKGDIPEGYSVSREKKERFSLILESASTNQTSMYLCASSIMTGGTDTQYFGPGTRLTVL.

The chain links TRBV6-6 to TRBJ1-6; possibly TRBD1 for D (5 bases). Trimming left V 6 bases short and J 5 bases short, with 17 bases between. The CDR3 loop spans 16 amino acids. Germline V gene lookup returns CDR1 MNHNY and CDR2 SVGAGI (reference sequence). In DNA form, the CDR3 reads TGTGCCAGCAGCAACCCGAATGTCAGGGATAATTCACCCCTCCACTTT. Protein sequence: CASSNPNVRDNSPLHF.

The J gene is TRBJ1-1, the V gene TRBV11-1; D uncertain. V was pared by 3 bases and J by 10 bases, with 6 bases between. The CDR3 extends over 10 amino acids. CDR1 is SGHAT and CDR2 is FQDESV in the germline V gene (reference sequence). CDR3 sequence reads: CASSLGRAFF. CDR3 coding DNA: TGTGCCAGCAGCTTGGGGAGAGCTTTCTTT. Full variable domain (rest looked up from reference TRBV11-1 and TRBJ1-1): EAEVAQSPRYKITEKSQAVAFWCDPISGHATLYWYRQILGQGPELLVQFQDESVVDDSQLPKDRFSAERLKGVDSTLKIQPAELGDSAMYLCASSLGRAFFGQGTRLTVV.

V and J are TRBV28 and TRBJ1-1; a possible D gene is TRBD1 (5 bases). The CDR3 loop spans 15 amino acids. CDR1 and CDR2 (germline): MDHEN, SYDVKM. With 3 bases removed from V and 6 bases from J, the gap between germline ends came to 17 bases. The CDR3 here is CASSFLSGLSAEAFF. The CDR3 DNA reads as TGTGCCAGCAGTTTCTTGTCAGGGTTAAGCGCTGAAGCTTTCTTT.

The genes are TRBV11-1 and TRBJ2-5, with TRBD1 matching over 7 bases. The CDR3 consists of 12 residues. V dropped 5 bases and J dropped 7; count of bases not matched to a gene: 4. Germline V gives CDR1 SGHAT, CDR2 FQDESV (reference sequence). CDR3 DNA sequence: TGTGCCAGCAGCAAGAACAGGGGGACCCAGTACTTC. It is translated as CASSKNRGTQYF.

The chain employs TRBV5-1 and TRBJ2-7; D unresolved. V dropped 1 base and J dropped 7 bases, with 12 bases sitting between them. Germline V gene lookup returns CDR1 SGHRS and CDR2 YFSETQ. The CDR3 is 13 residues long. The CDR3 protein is CASSLFSFMEQYF. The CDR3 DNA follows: TGCGCCAGCAGCTTGTTTAGCTTCATGGAGCAGTACTTC.

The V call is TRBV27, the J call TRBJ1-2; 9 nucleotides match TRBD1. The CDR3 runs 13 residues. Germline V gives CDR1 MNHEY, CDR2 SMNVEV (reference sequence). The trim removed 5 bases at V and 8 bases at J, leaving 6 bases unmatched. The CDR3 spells CASSPRTGEGYTF. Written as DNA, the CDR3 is TGTGCCAGCAGTCCTCGGACAGGGGAAGGCTACACCTTC.

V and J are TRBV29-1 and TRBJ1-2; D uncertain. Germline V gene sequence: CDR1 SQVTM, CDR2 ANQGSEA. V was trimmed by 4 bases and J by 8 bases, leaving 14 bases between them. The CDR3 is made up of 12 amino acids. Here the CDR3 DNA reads TGCAGCGTTGTAAGGAAACAAGGGGGCTACACCTTC. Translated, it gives CSVVRKQGGYTF. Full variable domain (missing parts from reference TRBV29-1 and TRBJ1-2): SAVISQKPSRDICQRGTSLTIQCQVDSQVTMMFWYRQQPGQSLTLIATANQGSEATYESGFVIDKFPISRPNLTFSTLTVSNMSPEDSSIYLCSVVRKQGGYTFGSGTRLTVV.

The CDR3 reads CASSYYGDEQFF. The CDR3 DNA reads as TGTGCCAGCAGTTACTACGGAGATGAGCAGTTCTTC. The rearrangement joins TRBV2 to TRBJ2-1; D gene ambiguous. Germline CDR1 is SNHLY and CDR2 is FYNNEI. The length of the CDR3 is 12 residues. The ends were cut back, 5 bases at V and 8 bases at J, with 10 bases in the middle.

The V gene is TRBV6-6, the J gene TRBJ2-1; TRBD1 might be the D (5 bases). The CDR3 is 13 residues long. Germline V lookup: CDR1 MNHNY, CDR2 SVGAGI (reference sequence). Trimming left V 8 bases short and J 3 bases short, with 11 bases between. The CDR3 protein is CASLQGDYNEQFF. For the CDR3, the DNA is TGTGCCAGCCTTCAAGGGGACTACAATGAGCAGTTCTTC.

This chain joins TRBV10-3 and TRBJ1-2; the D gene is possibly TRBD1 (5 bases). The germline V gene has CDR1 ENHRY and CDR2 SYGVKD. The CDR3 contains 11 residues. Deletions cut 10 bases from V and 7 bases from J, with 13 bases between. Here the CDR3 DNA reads TGTGCCACGCAGGGTTCTTCTGGCTACACCTTC. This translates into CATQGSSGYTF.

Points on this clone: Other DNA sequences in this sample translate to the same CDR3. CDR3 DNA sequence: TGTGCCAGCAGCAGGGGCAATGAGCAGTTCTTC. The encoded protein is CASSRGNEQFF. V gene TRBV28 combines with J gene TRBJ2-1; D possibly corresponds to TRBD1 (6 bases). V was shortened by 6 bases and J by 6 bases, with 6 bases between the two germline ends. CDR1 and CDR2 (germline): MDHEN, SYDVKM. The CDR3 length is 11 residues.

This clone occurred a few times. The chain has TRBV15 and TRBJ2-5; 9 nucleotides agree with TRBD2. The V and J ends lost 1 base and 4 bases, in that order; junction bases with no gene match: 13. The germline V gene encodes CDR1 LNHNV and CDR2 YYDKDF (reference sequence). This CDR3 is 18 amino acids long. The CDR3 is CATSRGSSGEIVSETQYF. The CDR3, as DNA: TGTGCCACCAGCAGAGGATCTAGCGGGGAGATAGTTTCAGAGACCCAGTACTTC.

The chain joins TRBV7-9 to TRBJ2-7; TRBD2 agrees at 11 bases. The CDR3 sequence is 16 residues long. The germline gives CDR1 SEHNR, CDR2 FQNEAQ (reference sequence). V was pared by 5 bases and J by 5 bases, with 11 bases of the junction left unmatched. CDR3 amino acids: CASSQDWTSGLHEQYF. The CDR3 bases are TGTGCCAGCAGCCAAGACTGGACTAGCGGGCTCCACGAGCAGTACTTC.